This TCR beta chain was captured in a study of cytomegalovirus exposure and HLA in healthy donors (dated by TCRdb to between 2016 and 2019). Notes on the research overall: An earlier analysis of under 600 of the donors reported 250 to 350 Gb of sequence data and 117 million unique TCR beta sequences from about 200 million T cells. Roughly 310 gigabases of sequencing data and tens of millions of unique TCR sequences were included in an early release covering about 700 HLA-typed donors. Of the roughly 410 genotyped donors, 81% were placed in the genetic ancestry cluster associated with self-reported Caucasian donors. The study was designed to test whether signatures of past pathogen exposure could be identified by cataloging public T cell receptors. The study profiled the T cell repertoires of 500 to 800 subjects by immunosequencing and related them to cytomegalovirus serostatus. In addition to the first cohort of several hundred subjects, a separate validation cohort of some 120 different subjects was used. To predict cytomegalovirus infection status, the study brought together high-throughput TCR immunosequencing, statistical association of individual TCRs with disease status, and machine learning. To study patterns of TCR occurrence, a later analysis re-analyzed previously published TCR beta repertoires from just over 650 donors and added high-resolution HLA genotyping. The later analysis used no new phenotypic data to find candidate immune exposures, relying instead on TCR beta sequences and their occurrence across donors. To decide whether each TCR beta V gene segment behaved as functional or pseudogenic, an earlier analysis of approximately 600 of the donors relied on high-throughput TCR beta sequencing. Donor age, sex, ethnicity and CMV serostatus were compiled alongside the repertoire data. Genome-wide SNP genotypes for about 65% of the 666 donors were used in a later genetic analysis, which treated that subset as a discovery cohort. All discovery cohort repertoires had been generated using a single sequencing platform. Both class I and class II loci were covered by HLA typing, at four-digit resolution. The number of typed donors differed by locus: about 620-640 for A, B, C, DRB1 and DQB1; approximately 520 for DQA1; about 600 for DPA1; and roughly 490 for DPB1. Because of strong linkage in the cohort, four or five DR-DQ haplotypes were treated as single units for association and clustering. On average, 235,054 unique TCR beta nucleotide sequences were sequenced per donor among 398 genotyped donors of the cohort, with roughly 18% of those sequences being non-productive. Here is what the overall study found, with its caveats: A cluster of highly shared sequence variants was judged likely to represent a technical artifact of the sequencing pipeline. Linkage disequilibrium might explain the correlated functional status among segregating V segments, but an unknown experimental factor could not be ruled out. A later analysis found that TCR association rates varied across HLA loci, with DRB1 alleles showing the most associated TCRs and HLA-C alleles the fewest. A few of the identified cytomegalovirus-associated TCR beta chains were confirmed in vitro to be specific for cytomegalovirus antigens. According to a later genetic analysis, donors in an Asian-associated ancestry cluster had fewer N-insertions in productive TCRs than the approximately 630-donor mean. A later genetic analysis associated a missense DCLRE1C variant with V-gene and J-gene trimming of TCR beta chains, and an independent cohort replicated the association. Broadly in line with IMGT annotations, most TCR beta V segments showed up in productive rearrangements about 87% or about 30% of the time in an earlier analysis of approximately 600 of the donors. A further reported finding was that TCR beta sequences accurately predicted the HLA-A and HLA-B alleles for most subjects in the first cohort. Because some donors lacked HLA typing at each locus, the association tests relied only on the typed subset. Cytomegalovirus status was reported to be diagnosed by the classifier with high specificity and sensitivity in both the original and validation cohorts. Several of the top co-occurrence clusters appeared to be linked to parvovirus B19, influenza, CMV and Epstein-Barr virus, according to a later analysis. According to a later analysis, most CMV-associated TCR beta chains appeared to be HLA-restricted, and the HLA associations seemed to be driven largely by CMV exposure. The cohort was sequenced for TCR beta chains only, and without alpha or paired-chain data the features that could be detected were limited. Most TCR sequences were seen in very few donors, while some public TCRs were found in many individuals. A later analysis found that HLA-associated TCR beta chains were more clonally expanded and had lower generation probabilities than equally common non-associated chains. For the cohort, immune exposure information was limited to CMV serostatus. In the study, 150 to 200 TCR beta chains were listed as associated with cytomegalovirus. It was suggested by the authors that the approach could potentially be generalized to other disease states and immunological phenotypes. The earlier analysis of a few hundred of the donors excluded roughly 16 rarely observed V segments, including chromosome 9 orphons, because counts were too low. Specific HLA alleles were associated with 15,000 to 20,000 TCR beta sequences at a false discovery rate of 0.05 in a later analysis. The presence/absence analyses assumed that sequencing depth was roughly uniform across donors, and that assumption may not be true. Some IMGT-functional V segments, including TRBV6-2 and TRBV6-3, could not be told apart with the 87-base-pair reads, so those segments were excluded. Assigning TCR associations to individual alleles was difficult when HLA alleles, especially DR and DQ, strongly co-occurred.

The cohort comprised around 700 healthy bone marrow donors. Cohort members were all nominally healthy when sampled, although unrecorded immune exposures were likely present. The donor was CMV seronegative and belonged to the group of under 400 seronegative cohort members. A peripheral blood sample was provided by each donor, and peripheral blood mononuclear cells were used for TCR beta sequencing. The Qiagen DNeasy Blood Extraction Kit was used to extract genomic DNA from the blood cell samples. On this clone: Its antigen is not yet known. The input lacks base qualities; no much larger clone sits a single base away.

Spanning cysteine to phenylalanine, the CDR3 consists of 14 amino acids. Left in the record is the CDR3 DNA by itself, 42 bases read in frame from the first base. CDR1 is given as SGHDT and CDR2 as YYEEEE, both from the germline V gene. The V and J ends are trimmed by 4 bases and 4 bases, leaving 12 bases between them. Libraries were prepared through the immunoSEQ multiplex PCR assay. A mixture of 60 forward primers for TCR Vbeta segments and 13 reverse primers for TCR Jbeta segments was used in the multiplex PCR. The CDR3 region of rearranged TCR beta genes was amplified from genomic DNA by a multiplex PCR assay. The amplified TCR beta libraries were sequenced on the Illumina HiSeq System as 87-base-pair reads. On the authors' methods: A later analysis counted tens of millions of unique TCR beta chains across the 666 repertoires, and around 9.9 million of these chains were shared by at least two donors. To remove PCR and sequencing errors, raw reads were error-corrected and collapsed into unique sequences using a nearest-neighbor algorithm that merged closely related sequences. Alignment of CDR3 sequences to IMGT reference sequences was used to assign V, D and J gene segments. Each retained sequence needed at least a six-nucleotide match to both a V gene segment and a J gene segment. A rearrangement was called productive if the CDR3 had no stop codons and remained in frame with V and J, and every other rearrangement was called non-productive. CDR3 was defined according to IMGT convention as the region running from the second conserved V-encoded cysteine to the conserved J-encoded phenylalanine. The earlier analysis of about 500 of the donors excluded sequences that lacked an unambiguous match to a single V gene segment. In an earlier analysis of more than 500 of the donors, a V segment was called functional when productive rearrangements were above 56.7%, and segregating when the standard deviation between donors exceeded 5%. A statistical classification framework was developed to diagnose cytomegalovirus status using the catalog of TCR beta chain sequences. In a later analysis, V and J genes were assigned by comparing TCR nucleotide sequences against IMGT/GENE-DB human TR gene sequences. In a later analysis, CDR3 sequences and most-parsimonious VDJ recombination scenarios were assigned using the TCRdist pipeline. In a later analysis, each TCR beta chain was defined by its CDR3 amino acid sequence together with its V-gene family, and reads without a unique V-gene family were excluded. As a way to deal with suspected cross-contamination and a sequencing artifact, a later analysis dropped over 550 nucleotide sequences that were highly shared and had low generation probability. In a later analysis, a clonal expansion index for each public chain was calculated from normalized within-repertoire ranks of inferred template counts. A later analysis computed generation probabilities with a VDJ recombination model fitted to out-of-frame rearrangements, and checked the results against IGoR. A later analysis scored TCR-TCR, TCR-HLA and TCR-CMV co-occurrence with hypergeometric tests, applying a repertoire-size bias correction to TCR pairs. A later analysis estimated false discovery rates by permuting HLA or CMV assignments 20 times. A later analysis grouped co-occurring TCRs with DBSCAN, adding TCRdist sequence similarity when clustering within HLA-allele-positive subsets. Repertoires with fewer than 30,000 or more than 120,000 public chains, plus five repertoires with anomalous nucleotide sharing, were excluded from co-occurrence clustering. Not all clones reach the TCRdb copy of this immuneACCESS table, which keeps in-frame sequences only. Checked studies attribute under half of the gap to unresolved V genes and leave the rest unexplained. V, J and clone size are taken as reported in that table, and D and trimming were inferred from the DNA itself. In all, the sample holds more than 150,000 clones, and around 83% of those were seen once. Jointly, the top ten make up 1.5% to 2% of the sample.

The receptor chain draws on TRBV5-6 and TRBJ2-1; too little of a D gene remains to name it. The sequencing input was PBMCs. The receptor's source is a man between 50 and 59 years old in good health and CMV-seronegative. The DNA reads TGTGCCAGCAGCATCGCTACGGGTTACAATGAGCAGTTCTTC. Translated, it gives CASSIATGYNEQFF.